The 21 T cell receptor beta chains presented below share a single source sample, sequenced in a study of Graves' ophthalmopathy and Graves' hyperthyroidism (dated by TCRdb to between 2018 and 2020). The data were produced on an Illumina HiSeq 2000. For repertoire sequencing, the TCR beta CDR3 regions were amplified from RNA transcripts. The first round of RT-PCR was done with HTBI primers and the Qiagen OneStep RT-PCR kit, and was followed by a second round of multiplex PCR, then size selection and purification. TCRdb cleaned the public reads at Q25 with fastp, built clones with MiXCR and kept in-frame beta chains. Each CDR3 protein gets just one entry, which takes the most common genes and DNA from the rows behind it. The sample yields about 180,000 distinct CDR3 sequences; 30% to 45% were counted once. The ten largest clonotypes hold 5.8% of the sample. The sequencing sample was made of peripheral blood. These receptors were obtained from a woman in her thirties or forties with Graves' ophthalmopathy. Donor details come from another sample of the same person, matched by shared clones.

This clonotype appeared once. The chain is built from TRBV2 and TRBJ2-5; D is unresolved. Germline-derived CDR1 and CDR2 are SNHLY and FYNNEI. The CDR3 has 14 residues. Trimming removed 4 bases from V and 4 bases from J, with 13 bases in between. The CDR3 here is CASSGLRGRETQYF. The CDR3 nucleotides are TGTGCCAGCAGTGGATTGCGAGGACGAGAGACCCAGTACTTC.

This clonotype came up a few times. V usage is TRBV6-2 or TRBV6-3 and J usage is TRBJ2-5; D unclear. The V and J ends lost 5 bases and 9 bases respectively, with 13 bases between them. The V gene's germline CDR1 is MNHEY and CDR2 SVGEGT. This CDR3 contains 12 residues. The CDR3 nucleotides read TGTGCCAGCAGTCTGCAGCCATGGGCCCAGTACTTC. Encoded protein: CASSLQPWAQYF.

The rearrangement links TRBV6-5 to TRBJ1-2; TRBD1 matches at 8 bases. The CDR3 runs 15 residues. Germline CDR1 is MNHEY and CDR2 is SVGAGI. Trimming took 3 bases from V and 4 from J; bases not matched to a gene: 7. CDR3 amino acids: CASSYLPGGSYGYTF. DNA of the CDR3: TGTGCCAGCAGTTATCTCCCAGGGGGCTCCTATGGCTACACCTTC.

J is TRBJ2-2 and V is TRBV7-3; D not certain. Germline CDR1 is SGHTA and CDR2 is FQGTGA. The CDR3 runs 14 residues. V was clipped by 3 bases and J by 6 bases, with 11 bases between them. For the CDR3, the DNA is TGTGCCAGCAGCTTGGGCGGCCCCTCCGGGGAGCTGTTTTTT. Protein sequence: CASSLGGPSGELFF. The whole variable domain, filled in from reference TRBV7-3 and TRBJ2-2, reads GAGVSQTPSNKVTEKGKYVELRCDPISGHTALYWYRQSLGQGPEFLIYFQGTGAADDSGLPNDRFFAVRPEGSVSTLKIQRTERGDSAVYLCASSLGGPSGELFFGEGSRLTVL.

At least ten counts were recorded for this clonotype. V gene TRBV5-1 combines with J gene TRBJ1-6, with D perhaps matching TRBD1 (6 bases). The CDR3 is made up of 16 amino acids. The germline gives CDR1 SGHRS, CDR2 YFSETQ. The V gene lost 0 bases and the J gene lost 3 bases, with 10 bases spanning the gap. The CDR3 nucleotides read TGCGCCAGCAGCTTGGAGGACAGCCACTATAATTCACCCCTCCACTTT. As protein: CASSLEDSHYNSPLHF.

CDR3 region: CASSFGRPSYEQYF. Here the CDR3 DNA reads TGTGCCAGCAGTTTTGGTAGACCAAGCTACGAGCAGTACTTC. The J gene is TRBJ2-7, the V gene TRBV28; D call uncertain. V lost 3 bases and J 3 bases, leaving 12 bases between the germline ends. CDR1 and CDR2 from the germline V gene are MDHEN and SYDVKM. The CDR3 consists of 14 residues.

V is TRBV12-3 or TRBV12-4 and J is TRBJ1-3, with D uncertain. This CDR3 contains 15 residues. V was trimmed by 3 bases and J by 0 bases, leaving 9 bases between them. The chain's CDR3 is CASSFNLASGNTIYF. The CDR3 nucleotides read TGTGCCAGCAGTTTTAACCTCGCCTCTGGAAACACCATATATTTT.

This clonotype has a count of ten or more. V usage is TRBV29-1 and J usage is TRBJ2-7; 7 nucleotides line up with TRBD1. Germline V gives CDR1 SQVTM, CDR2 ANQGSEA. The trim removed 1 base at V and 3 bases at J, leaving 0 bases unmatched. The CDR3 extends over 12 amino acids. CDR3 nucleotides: TGCAGCGTTGAAGGGACAGGCTACGAGCAGTACTTC. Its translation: CSVEGTGYEQYF.

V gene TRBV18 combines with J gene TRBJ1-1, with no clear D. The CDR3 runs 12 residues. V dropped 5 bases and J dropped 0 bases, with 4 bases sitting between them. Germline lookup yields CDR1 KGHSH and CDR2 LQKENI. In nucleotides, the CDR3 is TGTGCCAGCTCAGGGGTGAACACTGAAGCTTTCTTT. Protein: CASSGVNTEAFF.

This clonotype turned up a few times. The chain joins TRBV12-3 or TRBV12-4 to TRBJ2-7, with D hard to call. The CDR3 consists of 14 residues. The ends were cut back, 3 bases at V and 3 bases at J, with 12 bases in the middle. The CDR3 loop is CASSFWPEYYEQYF. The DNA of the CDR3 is TGTGCCAGCAGTTTCTGGCCGGAGTACTACGAGCAGTACTTC.

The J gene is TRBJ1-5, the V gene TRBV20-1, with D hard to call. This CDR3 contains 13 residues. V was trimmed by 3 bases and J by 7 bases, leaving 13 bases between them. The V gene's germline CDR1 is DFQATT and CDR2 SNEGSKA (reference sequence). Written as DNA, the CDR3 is TGCAGTGCTAGGGGCTTGTCGGGCCAGCCCCAGCATTTT. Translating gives CSARGLSGQPQHF.

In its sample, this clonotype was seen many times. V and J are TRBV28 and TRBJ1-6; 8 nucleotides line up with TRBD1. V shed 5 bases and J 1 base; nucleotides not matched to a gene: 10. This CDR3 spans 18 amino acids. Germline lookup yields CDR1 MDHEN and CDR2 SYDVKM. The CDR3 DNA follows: TGTGCCAGCAGTCCCCCTTGGACAGGGAGGTCCTATAATTCACCCCTCCACTTT. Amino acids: CASSPPWTGRSYNSPLHF.

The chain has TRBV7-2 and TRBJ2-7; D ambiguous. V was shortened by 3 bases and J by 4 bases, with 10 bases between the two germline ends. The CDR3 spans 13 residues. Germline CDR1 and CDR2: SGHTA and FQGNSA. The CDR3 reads CASSFLWGYEQYF. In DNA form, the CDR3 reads TGTGCCAGCAGCTTCCTCTGGGGATACGAGCAGTACTTC. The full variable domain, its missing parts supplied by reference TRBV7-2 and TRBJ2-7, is GAGVSQSPSNKVTEKGKDVELRCDPISGHTALYWYRQSLGQGLEFLIYFQGNSAPDKSGLPSDRFSAERTGGSVSTLTIQRTQQEDSAVYLCASSFLWGYEQYFGPGTRLTVT.

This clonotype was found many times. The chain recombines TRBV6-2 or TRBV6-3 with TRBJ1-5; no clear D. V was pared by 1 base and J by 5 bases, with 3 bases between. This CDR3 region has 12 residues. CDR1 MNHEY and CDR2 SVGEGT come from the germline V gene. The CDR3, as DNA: TGTGCCAGCAGTTACTTACATCAGCCCCAGCATTTT. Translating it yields CASSYLHQPQHF.

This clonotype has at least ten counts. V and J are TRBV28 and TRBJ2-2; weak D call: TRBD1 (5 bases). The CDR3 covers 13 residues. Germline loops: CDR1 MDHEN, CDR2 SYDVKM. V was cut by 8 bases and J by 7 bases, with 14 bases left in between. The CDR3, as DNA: TGTGCCAGCGAAGGACAATCTAGCGGGGAGCTGTTTTTT. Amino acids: CASEGQSSGELFF.

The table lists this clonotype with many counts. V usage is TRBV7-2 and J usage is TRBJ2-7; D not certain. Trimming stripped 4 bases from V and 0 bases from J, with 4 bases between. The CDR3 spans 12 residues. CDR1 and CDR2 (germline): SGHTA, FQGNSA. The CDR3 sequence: CASSSFSYEQYF. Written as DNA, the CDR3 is TGTGCCAGCAGCTCCTTCTCCTACGAGCAGTACTTC.

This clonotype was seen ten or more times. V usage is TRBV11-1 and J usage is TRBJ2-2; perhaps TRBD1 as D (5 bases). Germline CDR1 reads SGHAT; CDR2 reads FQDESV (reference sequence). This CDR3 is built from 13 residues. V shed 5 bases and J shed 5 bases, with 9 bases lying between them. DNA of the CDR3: TGTGCCAGCAGCAAAAGACAGACCGGGGAGCTGTTTTTT. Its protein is CASSKRQTGELFF.

CDR3 sequence: CSVEDGRDSTEAFF. The CDR3 DNA is TGCAGCGTTGAAGATGGAAGGGATAGCACTGAAGCTTTCTTT. The J gene is TRBJ1-1, the V gene TRBV29-1; D is unclear. The V end lost 0 bases, the J end lost 4 bases, and 12 bases lay between the germline ends. The CDR3 has 14 residues. Germline assignment: CDR1 SQVTM and CDR2 ANQGSEA.

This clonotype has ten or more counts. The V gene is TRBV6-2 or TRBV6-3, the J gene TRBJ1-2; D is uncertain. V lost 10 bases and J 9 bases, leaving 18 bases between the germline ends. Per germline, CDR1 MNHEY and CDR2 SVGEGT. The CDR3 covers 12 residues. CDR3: CATVRLGIRYTF. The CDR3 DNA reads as TGTGCCACCGTCCGTTTGGGTATCCGCTACACCTTC.

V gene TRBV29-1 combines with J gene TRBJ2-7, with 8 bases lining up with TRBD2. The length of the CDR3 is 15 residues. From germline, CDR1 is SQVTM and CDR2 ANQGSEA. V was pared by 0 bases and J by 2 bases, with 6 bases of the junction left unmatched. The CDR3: CSVEDRSGTTYEQYF. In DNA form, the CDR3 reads TGCAGCGTTGAAGATCGTAGCGGGACCACCTACGAGCAGTACTTC.

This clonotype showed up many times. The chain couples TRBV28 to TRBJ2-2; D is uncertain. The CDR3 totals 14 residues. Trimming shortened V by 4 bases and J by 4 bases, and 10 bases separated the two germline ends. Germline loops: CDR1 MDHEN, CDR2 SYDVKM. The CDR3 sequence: CASSSPELTGELFF. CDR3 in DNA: TGTGCCAGCAGTTCGCCAGAACTCACCGGGGAGCTGTTTTTT.